This T cell receptor (beta chain) was sequenced during a study of shared T cell receptors in the human thymus. After removal of 5 bases from V and 2 bases from J, the junction contained 14 bases not matched to a gene. Germline V lookup: CDR1 MGHDK, CDR2 SYGVNS. This CDR3 region has 17 residues. Method: immunoSEQ multiplex PCR; TCRdb's copy keeps in-frame clones and lacks some. The sample contains 630,000 or so clones, around 87% of which appear only once. Separately, the same data were catalogued under a study of human thymus T cells. Turning to that study: Resections from corrective heart surgery supplied the thymus tissue.

The chain links TRBV25-1 to TRBJ2-5; 7 nucleotides align to TRBD1. This sequence originates from a boy under two years old with a congenital heart defect. The sequencing sample was made of thymocytes. CDR3 amino acids: CASSTRTRGSNQETQYF. The CDR3 DNA reads as TGTGCCAGCAGTACCCGAACCAGGGGGTCAAATCAAGAGACCCAGTACTTC.